This T cell receptor beta chain was profiled in a study of CD8+CD57+ T cells in acquired aplastic anemia. Points on this clonotype: Its target is unknown.

Genomic DNA was employed as the template in profiling TCR beta VDJ and CDR3. TCRdb processed the reads anew with MiXCR; each CDR3 protein has one entry. The sample lists 150,000 to 200,000 distinct CDR3 sequences, 63% occurring once. Broader study findings: It was found that approximately 29 CD8+ CDR3 sequences were shared between patients and controls.

The CDR3 has 14 amino acids. Trimming stripped 1 base from V and 5 bases from J, with 11 bases between. The material sequenced was sorted CD4+, CD8+, or CD8+CD57+ T cells (not recorded which) from PBMCs. This clonotype originated in a human donor in good health. V and J are TRBV12-3 or TRBV12-4 and TRBJ1-1; D remains ambiguous. The CDR3 loop is CASSLVYGRTEAFF. In nucleotides, the CDR3 is TGTGCCAGCAGTTTAGTTTACGGGAGGACTGAAGCTTTCTTT.